The clone carrying this T cell receptor beta chain occurred a few times. Its antigen is unknown. The library targeted TCRbeta and was prepared with unique molecular identifiers. MiXCR, applied by TCRdb to the PCR reads, yields one record per CDR3 protein. Seen here are just over 950,000 distinct CDR3 sequences, under 30% observed once, and the top ten hold over 25%. The length of the CDR3 is 15 residues. Germline trimming cut 1 base from V and 7 bases from J; bases unmatched to any gene: 6. These data come from a study of T-cell reconstitution after alpha-beta-depleted transplantation in children. Regarding the study as a whole: Several hundred expanded graft clones reportedly gave rise to the alpha-beta T cells present about two months after transplant.

Sample: PBMCs, mostly from graft donor cells, taken 360 days after TCRalphabeta/CD19-depleted stem cell transplant. The chain carries TRBV12-3 or TRBV12-4 and TRBJ2-3; 9 bases are a match to TRBD2. This receptor was taken from a boy younger than two who had a stem cell transplant for SCID, so the T cells may come from the graft donor. The CDR3 loop reads CASSLGLAGMNTQYF. The CDR3 nucleotides are TGTGCCAGCAGTTTAGGGCTAGCGGGGATGAATACGCAGTATTTT.